This TCR beta chain originates from a study of cytomegalovirus exposure and HLA in healthy donors. Study-wide results and caveats: It emerged from a later analysis that several of the most significant clusters appeared to be linked to common viral pathogens.

Primers for the PCR totalled 60 Vbeta and 13 Jbeta. Clones were sequenced by immunoSEQ multiplex PCR, and TCRdb holds only the in-frame ones, with some missing. Among about 150,000 clones listed, around 80% were seen once. Trimming shortened V by 5 bases and J by 0 bases, and 17 bases separated the two germline ends. Germline CDR1 is SGHTA and CDR2 is FQGNSA. The CDR3 runs 16 residues. In regard to this clone: Its specificity is unknown.

This chain uses TRBV7-2 with TRBJ2-7; TRBD1 is a possible D gene (8 bases). Sequenced sample: PBMCs. This clonotype originated in a male donor in good health and CMV-seronegative. CDR3 residues: CASSDRGGGLSYEQYF. The CDR3 coding sequence is TGTGCCAGCAGCGACAGGGGCGGGGGCCTCTCCTACGAGCAGTACTTC.